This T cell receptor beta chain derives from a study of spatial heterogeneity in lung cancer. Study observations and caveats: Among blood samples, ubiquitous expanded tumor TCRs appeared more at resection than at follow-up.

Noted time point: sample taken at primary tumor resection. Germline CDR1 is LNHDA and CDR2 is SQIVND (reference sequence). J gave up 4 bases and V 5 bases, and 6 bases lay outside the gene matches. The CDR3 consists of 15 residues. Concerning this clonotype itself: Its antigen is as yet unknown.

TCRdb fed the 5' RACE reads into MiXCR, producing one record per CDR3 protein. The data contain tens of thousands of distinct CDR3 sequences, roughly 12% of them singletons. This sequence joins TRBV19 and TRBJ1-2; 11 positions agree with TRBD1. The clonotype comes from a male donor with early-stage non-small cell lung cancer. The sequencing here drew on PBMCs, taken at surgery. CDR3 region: CASSPGTGGIYGYTF. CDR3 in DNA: TGTGCCAGTAGTCCCGGGACAGGGGGAATCTATGGCTACACCTTC.